This TCR beta chain was documented in a study of blood T cell repertoires in COVID-19. Study context: PBMCs, B-cell-depleted T cells, or T cells were the source of the cDNA or gDNA that made up the material.

Germline values: CDR1 SQVTM, CDR2 ANQGSEA. The trim removed 7 bases at V and 4 bases at J, leaving 4 bases unmatched. The CDR3 extends over 12 amino acids. Per the original data handling: Reference gene primer amplification gave estimated nucleated cell counts. The assay was immunoSEQ multiplex PCR, and TCRdb's table has in-frame clones only and misses some. V and J calls and clone size are given by that table; D and trimming were obtained from the DNA. There are a few hundred thousand clones in the sample; 70% to 85% occur only once, and over 2% lies in the top ten. The rearrangement uses TRBV29-1 and TRBJ1-2; 9 bases match TRBD1. The sequenced material came from peripheral blood. This receptor was identified in a man between 35 and 55 years old who had recovered from COVID-19. CDR3 bases: TGCAGCGCATCGGACAGGGGCTATGGCTACACCTTC. Protein sequence: CSASDRGYGYTF.